Detailed here is one T cell receptor beta chain. Its target is unknown. CDR3 length: 13 amino acids. Per the germline V gene, CDR1 is MNHNS and CDR2 is SASEGT. V was shortened by 4 bases and J by 5 bases, with 11 bases between the two germline ends. The repertoire was sequenced with immunoSEQ multiplex PCR; TCRdb's copy has only in-frame clones and lacks some. The sample comprises roughly 120,000 clones, 80% to 95% of which are singletons, and 0.4% to 0.55% rests with the top ten. The data were taken from a study of graft-versus-host responses after intestinal transplantation. General observations from the study: Early declines in HvG clones that occurred post-transplant were associated with peak circulating GvH clone levels.

The specimen comprised unstimulated CD8+ T cells sorted from spleen or lymph node cells, sampled before intestinal transplant. The TCR was taken from a human donor who received an intestinal transplant. The chain uses TRBV6-1 and TRBJ2-5; D is perhaps TRBD1 or TRBD2 (5 bases each). For the CDR3, the DNA is TGTGCCAGCAGTGGGTTGGGGGAGGAGACCCAGTACTTC. This gives the protein CASSGLGEETQYF.